Detailed here is one T cell receptor (beta chain). The antigen is unknown. This entry belongs to a study of metastatic and nonmetastatic thyroid tumors. In the study overall: Comparison of repertoires was carried out across blood and tumor or nodule tissue from malignant and benign thyroid patients.

Per the authors' pipeline: Clinicopathological groups supplied CDR3 differences that were used to build a distant-metastasis classifier for papillary thyroid cancer. MiXCR was used by TCRdb to re-call the PCR reads. The V and J calls, along with clone size, are taken from TCRdb and not from the paper's own processing. The sample consists of roughly 18,000 clones, less than 40% of them appearing once. Findings of the study overall: Across blood and tumor, TCR beta diversity in malignant thyroid tumors was reportedly significantly higher than in benign nodules.

All patients reached thyroid surgery having received no treatment beforehand. The CDR3 spans 20 residues. V was trimmed by 0 bases and J by 0 bases, leaving 20 bases between them. Germline CDR1 and CDR2: SGHAT and FQNNGV. Sequenced material: tumor tissue. This clonotype was sampled from a male donor with papillary thyroid cancer or a benign thyroid nodule (not recorded which). Some clones in this sample may be carry-over from other donors' samples. This rearrangement joins TRBV11-2 to TRBJ2-2; D not resolved. CDR3 in DNA: TGTGCCAGCAGCTTAGAGGGCGGTACTCTCATGTTCGCGAACACCGGGGAGCTGTTTTTT. This gives the protein CASSLEGGTLMFANTGELFF.